A single sample is the source of the 11 T cell receptor beta chains below, sequenced in a study of PD-1 blockade in classical Hodgkin lymphoma. Measured with immunoSEQ multiplex PCR; TCRdb has only the in-frame clones, and not every one. The sample lists about 89,000 clones; 90% were seen once. As to time point: cycle 4 day 1 (C4D1), after five to seven weeks of nivolumab. With no exception, relapse followed autologous stem cell transplantation in all patients, and brentuximab vedotin exposure varied. The sequences come from peripheral blood mononuclear cells (PBMCs), collected before the fourth cycle of nivolumab. All receptors derive from a human donor with classical Hodgkin lymphoma.

The V and J genes are TRBV6-5 and TRBJ1-1, with D possibly matching TRBD1 (6 bases). V was cut by 0 bases and J by 7 bases, with 9 bases left in between. The CDR3 has 13 amino acids. The germline V gene encodes CDR1 MNHEY and CDR2 SVGAGI. In nucleotides, the CDR3 is TGTGCCAGCAGTTACTCGATAGGGGGTGAAGCTTTCTTT. Translation: CASSYSIGGEAFF.

V is TRBV4-1 and J is TRBJ2-7; D is ambiguous. Germline CDR1 is MGHRA and CDR2 is YSYEKL. This CDR3 is 12 amino acids long. Trimming took 0 bases from V and 7 from J, leaving 7 bases between them. DNA of the CDR3: TGCGCCAGCAGCCAAGATGCCAGGGAGCAGTACTTC. It specifies CASSQDAREQYF.

The chain combines TRBV29-1 with TRBJ1-2, with 8 positions matching TRBD1. Germline V gene lookup returns CDR1 SQVTM and CDR2 ANQGSEA. The CDR3 is made up of 11 amino acids. The junction had 4 bases not matched to a gene; V was cut back by 5 bases and J by 8 bases. The DNA of the CDR3 is TGCAGCGTTCAGGGGGCCTACGGCTACACCTTC. Translated, it gives CSVQGAYGYTF.

V is TRBV15 and J is TRBJ2-1; D is ambiguous. The CDR3 runs 12 residues. V lost 0 bases and J lost 7, with 4 bases in between. Germline V CDR1 and CDR2: LNHNV, YYDKDF (reference sequence). CDR3 loop: CATSREKNEQFF. The CDR3, as DNA: TGTGCCACCAGCAGAGAAAAGAATGAGCAGTTCTTC.

The chain recombines TRBV4-2 with TRBJ2-3; TRBD1 is a possible D gene (6 bases). This CDR3 comprises 17 residues. The V gene lost 5 bases and the J gene lost 6 bases, with 24 bases spanning the gap. CDR1 and CDR2 (germline): LGHNA, YNFKEQ. The CDR3 sequence: CASSSPGQEFRVDTQYF. The CDR3 DNA reads as TGTGCCAGCAGCTCACCGGGACAAGAGTTTCGAGTTGATACGCAGTATTTT.

The rearrangement uses TRBV5-4 and TRBJ1-4; 7 bases align to TRBD1. CDR1 SGHNT and CDR2 YYREEE come from the germline V gene (reference sequence). V lost 2 bases to trimming and J lost 8 bases; unmatched junction nucleotides: 3. CDR3 length: 13 amino acids. This chain's CDR3 is CASSLTGEEKLFF. The CDR3, as DNA: TGTGCCAGCAGCTTAACAGGGGAAGAAAAACTGTTTTTT.

The J gene is TRBJ1-2, the V gene TRBV30, with TRBD1 matching 8 bases. From germline, CDR1 is GTSNPN and CDR2 SVGIG (reference sequence). The CDR3 totals 15 residues. The V segment lost 4 bases and the J segment 2 bases; nucleotides outside the gene matches: 9. The CDR3 DNA reads as TGTGCCTGGATGTCCGACAGGGGAAGAAACTATGGCTACACCTTC. Translation: CAWMSDRGRNYGYTF.

The rearrangement joins TRBV11-2 to TRBJ2-1, with 8 bases matching TRBD1. This CDR3 region has 17 residues. Germline V lookup: CDR1 SGHAT, CDR2 FQNNGV. V gave up 1 base and J gave up 3 bases; unmatched junction bases: 8. CDR3 amino acids: CASSLAPRGQVYNEQFF. CDR3 sequence (DNA): TGTGCCAGCAGCTTAGCCCCCAGGGGGCAGGTCTACAATGAGCAGTTCTTC.

The chain uses TRBV9 and TRBJ1-6, with 7 positions matching TRBD1. V trimming: 3 bases; J trimming: 8 bases; junction bases outside the gene matches: 8. CDR3 length: 15 amino acids. Germline V gene lookup returns CDR1 SGDLS and CDR2 YYNGEE. The CDR3 DNA follows: TGTGCCAGCAGCGCGGAGACAGGGTTACATTCACCCCTCCACTTT. It specifies CASSAETGLHSPLHF. The variable domain in full, completed from reference TRBV9 and TRBJ1-6, reads DSGVTQTPKHLITATGQRVTLRCSPRSGDLSVYWYQQSLDQGLQFLIQYYNGEERAKGNILERFSAQQFPDLHSELNLSSLELGDSALYFCASSAETGLHSPLHFGNGTRLTVT.

V and J are TRBV7-7 and TRBJ2-3; the D is unclear. Germline CDR1 reads SSHAT; CDR2 reads FNYEAQ (reference sequence). V lost 1 base and J lost 4, with 6 bases in between. This CDR3 has 13 amino acids. CDR3 in DNA: TGTGCCAGCAGCTTAGATTCCGCAGATACGCAGTATTTT. Residues: CASSLDSADTQYF.

The V call is TRBV7-9, the J call TRBJ2-6, with D perhaps TRBD1 (5 bases). CDR1 and CDR2 from the germline V gene are SEHNR and FQNEAQ (reference sequence). The CDR3 is made up of 15 amino acids. Trimming stripped 5 bases from V and 0 bases from J, with 8 bases between. Here the CDR3 reads CASSQTDSGANVLTF. CDR3 nucleotides: TGTGCCAGCAGCCAGACAGACTCTGGGGCCAACGTCCTGACTTTC. The entire variable domain, with the rest obtained from reference TRBV7-9 and TRBJ2-6, is as follows: DTGVSQNPRHKITKRGQNVTFRCDPISEHNRLYWYRQTLGQGPEFLTYFQNEAQLEKSRLLSDRFSAERPKGSFSTLEIQRTEQGDSAMYLCASSQTDSGANVLTFGAGSRLTVL.